These 5 T cell receptor beta chains came from one sample sequenced in a study of shared clonotypes between healthy human individuals. The naive CD8 population came from CD45RO-negative cells selected for CCR7, without terminally differentiated effector memory CD45RA+ cells. Method: immunoSEQ multiplex PCR; TCRdb's copy keeps in-frame clones and lacks some. Found here are about 2,200,000 clones, about 92% of them singletons; the top ten hold about 1.5%. The sample was naive CD8+ T cells from PBMCs. These receptors were collected from a man aged 18 to 29 in good health. Some clones in this sample may be carry-over from other donors' samples.

The chain is built from TRBV11-2 and TRBJ2-7, with 12 positions matching TRBD2. The CDR3 covers 17 residues. Germline CDR1 and CDR2: SGHAT and FQNNGV. V gave up 5 bases and J gave up 4 bases; unmatched junction bases: 12. The DNA of the CDR3 is TGTGCCAGCAGCCGTCGGACAGAGACTAGCGGGAGTTACGAGCAGTACTTC. Its protein is CASSRRTETSGSYEQYF.

Comment on this clone: This sample includes further DNA sequences coding for the same CDR3. The chain links TRBV28 to TRBJ1-5; TRBD1 agrees at 7 bases. The V and J ends lost 6 bases and 2 bases, in that order; junction bases with no gene match: 7. The CDR3 has 15 amino acids. CDR1 is MDHEN and CDR2 is SYDVKM in the germline V gene. CDR3 sequence reads: CASSPTGAGNQPQHF. The CDR3 region has the DNA TGTGCCAGCAGCCCTACAGGGGCAGGCAATCAGCCCCAGCATTTT.

This clone occurred once. The V and J genes are TRBV2 and TRBJ2-7, with 15 bases that match TRBD2. Germline V gives CDR1 SNHLY, CDR2 FYNNEI. The CDR3 spans 17 residues. Unmatched junction bases numbered 11, after V lost 6 bases and J lost 5 bases. As DNA, the CDR3 is TGTGCCAGCAGGTGGACTAGCGGGAGGGCCGGGAGAAACGAGCAGTACTTC. It specifies CASRWTSGRAGRNEQYF.

The chain is built from TRBV2 and TRBJ2-4, with TRBD1 matching over 11 bases. CDR1 is SNHLY and CDR2 is FYNNEI in the germline V gene. Losses at the gene ends were 6 bases for V and 0 bases for J; bases not matched to a gene: 1. This CDR3 is built from 15 residues. The CDR3 loop is CASRGTGGAKNIQYF. Here the CDR3 DNA reads TGTGCCAGCAGGGGGACAGGGGGAGCCAAAAACATTCAGTACTTC.

The chain uses TRBV7-3 and TRBJ2-1; the match to TRBD1 covers 10 bases. Germline V gene lookup returns CDR1 SGHTA and CDR2 FQGTGA. Trimming took 5 bases from V and 4 from J; bases not matched to a gene: 5. This CDR3 is built from 15 residues. CDR3: CASSPVGQGYNEQFF. The CDR3 DNA follows: TGTGCCAGCAGCCCCGTGGGACAGGGGTACAATGAGCAGTTCTTC. Looking up the rest from reference TRBV7-3 and TRBJ2-1 gives the full variable domain: GAGVSQTPSNKVTEKGKYVELRCDPISGHTALYWYRQSLGQGPEFLIYFQGTGAADDSGLPNDRFFAVRPEGSVSTLKIQRTERGDSAVYLCASSPVGQGYNEQFFGPGTRLTVL.